These 26 T cell receptor beta chains share one sample of origin, sequenced in a study of cytomegalovirus exposure and HLA in healthy donors. It was with 60 Vbeta and 13 Jbeta primers that the PCR ran. Using immunoSEQ multiplex PCR, the repertoire was profiled, and TCRdb retains in-frame clones only, with some absent. This table holds 150,000 to 200,000 clones, about 88% found once. Specimen: PBMCs. The receptors come from a man aged 18 to 35 in good health and CMV-seropositive.

This chain links TRBV19 with TRBJ1-4; D remains ambiguous. Trimming shortened V by 7 bases and J by 8 bases, and 11 bases separated the two germline ends. The germline V gene encodes CDR1 LNHDA and CDR2 SQIVND (reference sequence). CDR3 length equals 12 residues. CDR3 nucleotide sequence: TGTGCCAGTAATGCTCGTGGCGAAAAACTGTTTTTT. As protein: CASNARGEKLFF.

The rearrangement uses TRBV20-1 and TRBJ2-5; TRBD1 agrees at 7 bases. The CDR3 spans 11 residues. Germline V CDR1 and CDR2: DFQATT, SNEGSKA (reference sequence). V was clipped by 6 bases and J by 11 bases; unmatched bases: 9. CDR3 sequence: CSAKTGAEQYF. The CDR3 DNA reads as TGCAGTGCAAAAACAGGGGCGGAGCAGTACTTC.

This chain links TRBV7-2 with TRBJ2-1, with 8 bases that match TRBD1. This CDR3 contains 15 residues. Germline V gene lookup returns CDR1 SGHTA and CDR2 FQGNSA. Trimming removed 5 bases from V and 6 bases from J; junction bases left unmatched: 9. DNA of the CDR3: TGTGCCAGCAGCATACGACAGGGGCATGCCAATGAGCAGTTCTTC. Translation gives CASSIRQGHANEQFF.

This clone was picked up one time. V is TRBV9 and J is TRBJ2-5; 8 nucleotides line up with TRBD2. V lost 0 bases and J lost 7; bases outside the gene matches: 8. This CDR3 comprises 15 residues. Germline V gives CDR1 SGDLS, CDR2 YYNGEE. CDR3 loop: CASSVEASGSGTQYF. The CDR3 DNA sequence: TGTGCCAGCAGCGTAGAGGCTAGCGGGTCCGGGACCCAGTACTTC.

The chain employs TRBV4-1 and TRBJ2-6, with D maybe TRBD1 (5 bases). Per the germline V gene, CDR1 is MGHRA and CDR2 is YSYEKL. CDR3 size: 17 residues. V was clipped by 0 bases and J by 4 bases, with 13 bases between them. CDR3 sequence (DNA): TGCGCCAGCAGCCAAGATGGGGCCAAGGGAGGGGCCAACGTCCTGACTTTC. Residues: CASSQDGAKGGANVLTF.

The rearrangement links TRBV5-6 to TRBJ1-1; D is unresolved. V lost 1 base and J lost 4, with 17 bases in between. CDR3 size: 16 residues. Germline V lookup: CDR1 SGHDT, CDR2 YYEEEE. This chain's CDR3 is CASSLFDGKVGTEAFF. CDR3 nucleotides: TGTGCCAGCAGCTTGTTTGACGGGAAGGTCGGCACTGAAGCTTTCTTT.

A few counts support this clone. The chain combines TRBV6-1 with TRBJ2-1; 10 positions agree with TRBD2. The CDR3 totals 15 residues. The trim removed 6 bases at V and 4 bases at J, leaving 6 bases unmatched. The V gene's germline CDR1 is MNHNS and CDR2 SASEGT. The CDR3 DNA reads as TGTGCCAGCAGGGGGGGGACTAGCGATTACAATGAGCAGTTCTTC. Its translation is CASRGGTSDYNEQFF.

This clone was detected once. V is TRBV7-2 and J is TRBJ1-1; the D gene is possibly TRBD1 (5 bases). The CDR3 totals 14 residues. Trimming pared 5 bases from V and 1 base from J, leaving 11 bases between. CDR1 SGHTA and CDR2 FQGNSA come from the germline V gene. The CDR3: CASSLSTGNTEAFF. CDR3 in DNA: TGTGCCAGCAGCCTTAGCACAGGGAACACTGAAGCTTTCTTT.

V usage is TRBV4-1 and J usage is TRBJ1-5; unclear D gene. Germline V gene data show CDR1 as MGHRA and CDR2 as YSYEKL. The CDR3 length is 12 residues. V lost 3 bases to trimming and J lost 3 bases, with 3 bases between them. The CDR3 DNA sequence: TGCGCCAGCAGCCACTACAATCAGCCCCAGCATTTT. Translating gives CASSHYNQPQHF.

V gene TRBV30 combines with J gene TRBJ2-7; 12 nucleotides align to TRBD1. After removal of 3 bases from V and 7 bases from J, the junction contained 10 bases not matched to a gene. This CDR3 comprises 15 residues. Germline V gene sequence: CDR1 GTSNPN, CDR2 SVGIG (reference sequence). The CDR3 here is CAWRDKGQGAREQYF. CDR3 coding DNA: TGTGCCTGGAGGGATAAGGGACAGGGGGCGAGGGAGCAGTACTTC.

The chain employs TRBV7-9 and TRBJ2-7; 9 bases match TRBD1. V lost 6 bases, J lost 7 bases, and 13 bases stayed unmatched. Looked up from germline, CDR1 is SEHNR and CDR2 is FQNEAQ (reference sequence). CDR3 length: 15 amino acids. CDR3 region: CASREAGQGQREQYF. CDR3 DNA: TGTGCCAGCAGGGAGGCGGGACAGGGTCAACGGGAGCAGTACTTC.

This rearrangement joins TRBV10-3 to TRBJ2-5; unclear D gene. V lost 0 bases, J lost 9 bases, and 8 bases lay in between. The V gene's germline CDR1 is ENHRY and CDR2 SYGVKD. This CDR3 has 12 amino acids. This CDR3 reads CAISESNFPQYF. The CDR3 DNA is TGTGCCATCAGTGAGTCGAACTTTCCCCAGTACTTC.

The CDR3 sequence is CASSITIGSSYEQYF. The CDR3 DNA sequence: TGTGCCAGTAGTATTACTATCGGCAGCTCCTACGAGCAGTACTTC. The chain has TRBV19 and TRBJ2-5; D call uncertain. The J call could be wrong; TRBJ2-7 is a better fit for the DNA end. The CDR3 is 15 residues long. Germline V CDR1 and CDR2: LNHDA, SQIVND (reference sequence).

The rearrangement joins TRBV9 to TRBJ1-6; 7 positions agree with TRBD1. V gave up 3 bases and J gave up 7 bases; unmatched junction bases: 7. CDR1 is SGDLS, CDR2 YYNGEE, per germline. The CDR3 is 15 amino acids. Here the CDR3 DNA reads TGTGCCAGCAGCGGATCTGACAGGGACAATTCACCCCTCCACTTT. It specifies CASSGSDRDNSPLHF.

Turning to this clone: At one boundary the junction diverges from the germline segment, which might be a read error. Other DNA sequences in this specimen translate into the identical CDR3. The chain uses TRBV11-2 and TRBJ1-5; possible D gene TRBD1, 5 bases. CDR3 size: 14 residues. Germline V gene lookup returns CDR1 SGHAT and CDR2 FQNNGV. As DNA, the CDR3 is TGCGCCAGCAGCTTGACGGCAGGGAACCAGCCCCAGCATTTT. Amino acid sequence: CASSLTAGNQPQHF.

The chain employs TRBV5-4 and TRBJ2-7, with 8 positions matching TRBD2. The trim removed 4 bases at V and 7 bases at J, leaving 10 bases unmatched. CDR1 and CDR2 (germline): SGHNT, YYREEE (reference sequence). This CDR3 is 14 amino acids long. For the CDR3, the DNA is TGTGCCAGCAGCGCGCGGGGGGACTCTAGAGAGCAGTACTTC. Protein sequence: CASSARGDSREQYF.

Note on this clone: Other nucleotide sequences from this sample produce the same CDR3. The V gene is TRBV7-8, the J gene TRBJ2-1; 7 bases fit TRBD1. CDR1 SGHVS and CDR2 FQNEAQ come from the germline V gene. J gave up 0 bases and V 5 bases, and 7 bases lay outside the gene matches. The CDR3 is 16 residues long. CDR3 region: CASSTTTGRSYNEQFF. DNA of the CDR3: TGTGCCAGCAGCACGACGACAGGGCGCTCCTACAATGAGCAGTTCTTC.

This chain links TRBV6-5 with TRBJ1-5, with 8 bases that match TRBD1. J gave up 2 bases and V 0 bases, and 3 bases lay outside the gene matches. The CDR3 is made up of 16 amino acids. CDR1 MNHEY and CDR2 SVGAGI come from the germline V gene. DNA for the CDR3: TGTGCCAGCAGTTACTCGCAGGGGGCCGGCAATCAGCCCCAGCATTTT. Amino acid sequence: CASSYSQGAGNQPQHF.

This chain uses TRBV5-1 with TRBJ1-2; D gene uncertain. This CDR3 is 17 amino acids long. From germline, CDR1 is SGHRS and CDR2 YFSETQ. V lost 6 bases and J lost 2, with 23 bases in between. In DNA form, the CDR3 reads TGCGCCAGCAACCTGGGGAGCAACTATGGGAGCAACTATGGCTACACCTTC. It is translated as CASNLGSNYGSNYGYTF.

This chain links TRBV5-6 with TRBJ1-6, with 8 positions matching TRBD1. Germline CDR1 is SGHDT and CDR2 is YYEEEE. The junction had 4 bases not matched to a gene; V was cut back by 4 bases and J by 1 base. This CDR3 region has 16 residues. The CDR3 region is CASSPQGVSYNSPLHF. The CDR3 DNA is TGTGCCAGCAGCCCACAGGGGGTATCCTATAATTCACCCCTCCACTTT. Based on the CDR3 plus reference TRBV5-6 and TRBJ1-6, the full variable domain is DAGVTQSPTHLIKTRGQQVTLRCSPKSGHDTVSWYQQALGQGPQFIFQYYEEEERQRGNFPDRFSGHQFPNYSSELNVNALLLGDSALYLCASSPQGVSYNSPLHFGNGTRLTVT.

This clone was detected once. V and J are TRBV6-4 and TRBJ2-3; 12 nucleotides align to TRBD2. CDR3 length: 17 amino acids. V gave up 2 bases and J gave up 3 bases; unmatched junction bases: 6. Germline CDR1 reads MRHNA; CDR2 reads SNTAGT. The CDR3 is CASSDEASGGATDTQYF. DNA for the CDR3: TGTGCCAGCAGTGACGAGGCTAGCGGGGGGGCAACAGATACGCAGTATTTT.

The chain recombines TRBV6-5 with TRBJ2-3, with D unclear. CDR3 length: 14 residues. V lost 2 bases to trimming and J lost 3 bases, with 9 bases between them. Germline V CDR1 and CDR2: MNHEY, SVGAGI. The CDR3 sequence: CASSYALDTDTQYF. CDR3 DNA sequence: TGTGCCAGCAGTTACGCGCTAGATACAGATACGCAGTATTTT.

This chain uses TRBV27 with TRBJ2-5; 8 bases fit TRBD1. The CDR3 loop spans 14 amino acids. CDR1 and CDR2 from the germline V gene are MNHEY and SMNVEV (reference sequence). V shed 5 bases, J shed 0 bases, and the junction held 2 bases outside the gene matches. The CDR3 loop reads CASSRTGYQETQYF. DNA for the CDR3: TGTGCCAGCAGTCGGACAGGGTACCAAGAGACCCAGTACTTC.

This clone was observed a handful of times. This chain connects TRBV7-2 to TRBJ2-7; 7 bases are shared with TRBD1. The germline gives CDR1 SGHTA, CDR2 FQGNSA. V shed 8 bases and J 0 bases; nucleotides not matched to a gene: 1. This CDR3 has 12 amino acids. The CDR3 bases are TGTGCCAGCGGACAGGACTCCTACGAGCAGTACTTC. Translation: CASGQDSYEQYF.

The rearrangement uses TRBV6-1 and TRBJ2-1; TRBD2 might be the D (5 bases). Trimming shortened V by 4 bases and J by 9 bases, and 16 bases separated the two germline ends. Germline lookup yields CDR1 MNHNS and CDR2 SASEGT. The CDR3 is 14 residues long. The CDR3 DNA sequence: TGTGCCAGCAGTGCTAGCTCCCCTGCGGGTGAGCAGTTCTTC. Amino acid sequence: CASSASSPAGEQFF.

Regarding this clone: This same CDR3 is encoded by further DNA sequences in the sample. The chain combines TRBV30 with TRBJ1-1; D not certain. The CDR3 has 13 residues. V was shortened by 0 bases and J by 0 bases, with 5 bases between the two germline ends. Germline CDR1 is GTSNPN and CDR2 is SVGIG (reference sequence). The CDR3 nucleotides are TGTGCCTGGAGTGTACAGCTGAACACTGAAGCTTTCTTT. This sequence encodes CAWSVQLNTEAFF.